The present T cell receptor (beta chain) was sequenced within a study of metastatic and nonmetastatic thyroid tumors. Across the whole study: For malignant and benign thyroid patients, tumor or nodule tissue and blood were the sources whose repertoires were compared. Findings and limits, study-wide: As reported, TCR beta diversity in blood and tumor was significantly higher in malignant thyroid tumors than in benign nodules.

No treatment had been given to any patient before thyroid surgery. The CDR3 sequence is 16 residues long. The J segment lost 4 bases and the V segment lost 3 bases, leaving 11 bases of the junction unmatched. Germline CDR1 and CDR2: DFQATT and SNEGSKA (reference sequence). Per the study methods: Differences in CDR3 between clinicopathological groups were drawn on to build a classifier intended to discriminate distant-metastatic papillary thyroid cancer patients. TCRdb re-analyzed the PCR reads through MiXCR. The V and J calls come from TCRdb's annotation, not from the publication. The sample consists of around 53,000 clones, about a sixth of them appearing once. This clone was seen many times. The antigen remains undetermined.

Sequencing was done on a sample of blood. The genes are TRBV20-1 and TRBJ2-3; 9 bases are shared with TRBD2. The clonotype originates from a female donor with papillary thyroid cancer or a benign thyroid nodule (not recorded which). Some clones in this sample may be carry-over from other donors' samples. CDR3 sequence reads: CSASSAGLAGADTQYF. In nucleotides, the CDR3 is TGCAGTGCTAGTTCTGCGGGACTAGCCGGGGCAGATACGCAGTATTTT.